This T cell receptor (beta chain) was identified in a study of identical twins. CDR3 size: 14 residues. The germline gives CDR1 KGHDR, CDR2 SFDVKD. After removal of 4 bases from V and 6 bases from J, the junction contained 2 bases not matched to a gene. This clonotype has at least ten counts. As yet, its antigen is unknown. Each CDR3 protein gets one entry after TCRdb re-called the 5' RACE reads with MiXCR. The sample carries 700,000 or so distinct CDR3 sequences, roughly 8% recorded once. Study-level findings and limits: The presence of invariant MAIT and iNKT cells could partly confound analyses of zero-insertion sequences.

A further study also used this sample, focusing on yellow fever vaccine responses in identical twins.

The TCR was taken from a woman under 30 in good health. Sequenced input: PBMCs. The chain uses TRBV24-1 and TRBJ2-1, with 10 bases lining up with TRBD2. CDR3: CATSERTSGNEQFF. The CDR3 DNA follows: TGTGCCACCAGTGAAAGGACTAGCGGCAATGAGCAGTTCTTC.